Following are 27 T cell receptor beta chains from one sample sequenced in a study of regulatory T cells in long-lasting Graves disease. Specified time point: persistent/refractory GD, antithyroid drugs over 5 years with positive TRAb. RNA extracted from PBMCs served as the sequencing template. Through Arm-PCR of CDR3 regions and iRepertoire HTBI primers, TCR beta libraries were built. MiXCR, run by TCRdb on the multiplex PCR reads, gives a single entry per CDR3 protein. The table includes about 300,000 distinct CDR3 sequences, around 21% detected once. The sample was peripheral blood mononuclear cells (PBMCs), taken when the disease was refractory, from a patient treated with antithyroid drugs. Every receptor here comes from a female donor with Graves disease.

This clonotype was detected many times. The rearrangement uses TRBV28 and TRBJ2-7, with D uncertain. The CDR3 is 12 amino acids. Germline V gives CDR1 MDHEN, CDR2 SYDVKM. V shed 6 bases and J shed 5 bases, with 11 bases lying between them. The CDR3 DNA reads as TGTGCCAGCAGCTCCCTTCGCCACGAGCAGTACTTC. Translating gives CASSSLRHEQYF.

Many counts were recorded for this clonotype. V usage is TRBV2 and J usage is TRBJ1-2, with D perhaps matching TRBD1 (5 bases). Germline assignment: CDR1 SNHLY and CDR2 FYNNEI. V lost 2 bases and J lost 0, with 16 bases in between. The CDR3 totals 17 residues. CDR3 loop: CASSEFGTLPTNYGYTF. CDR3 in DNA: TGTGCCAGCAGTGAATTCGGGACCCTCCCCACTAACTATGGCTACACCTTC. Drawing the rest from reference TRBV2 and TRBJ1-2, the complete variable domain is EPEVTQTPSHQVTQMGQEVILRCVPISNHLYFYWYRQILGQKVEFLVSFYNNEISEKSEIFDDQFSVERPDGSNFTLKIRSTKLEDSAMYFCASSEFGTLPTNYGYTFGSGTRLTVV.

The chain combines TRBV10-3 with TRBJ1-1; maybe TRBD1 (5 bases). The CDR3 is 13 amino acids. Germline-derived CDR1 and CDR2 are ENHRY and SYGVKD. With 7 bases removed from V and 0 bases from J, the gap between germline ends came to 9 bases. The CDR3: CAITQGMNTEAFF. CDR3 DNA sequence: TGTGCCATCACCCAGGGTATGAACACTGAAGCTTTCTTT.

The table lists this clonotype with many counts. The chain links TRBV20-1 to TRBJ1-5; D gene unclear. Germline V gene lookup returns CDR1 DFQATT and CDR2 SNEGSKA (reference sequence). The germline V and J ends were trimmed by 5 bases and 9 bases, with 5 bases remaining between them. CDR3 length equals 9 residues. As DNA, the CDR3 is TGCAGTGCTGGTCGGCCCCAGCATTTT. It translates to CSAGRPQHF.

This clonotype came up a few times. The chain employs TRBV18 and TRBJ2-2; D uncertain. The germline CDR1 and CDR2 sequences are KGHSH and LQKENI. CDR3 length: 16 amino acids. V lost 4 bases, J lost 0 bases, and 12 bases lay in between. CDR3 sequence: CASSLSGPTNTGELFF. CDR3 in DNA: TGTGCCAGCTCACTAAGTGGGCCGACGAACACCGGGGAGCTGTTTTTT.

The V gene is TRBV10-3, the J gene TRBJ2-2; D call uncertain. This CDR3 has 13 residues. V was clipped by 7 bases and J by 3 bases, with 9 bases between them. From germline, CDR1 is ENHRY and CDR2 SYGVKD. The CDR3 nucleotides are TGTGCCATCAAAGTGGCCGACACCGGGGAGCTGTTTTTT. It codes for CAIKVADTGELFF.

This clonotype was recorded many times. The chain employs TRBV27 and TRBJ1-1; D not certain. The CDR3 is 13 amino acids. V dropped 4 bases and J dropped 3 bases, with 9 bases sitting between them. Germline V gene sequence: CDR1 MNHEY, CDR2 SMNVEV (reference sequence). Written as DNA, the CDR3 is TGTGCCAGCAGTTGGGCAGCAGACACTGAAGCTTTCTTT. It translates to CASSWAADTEAFF.

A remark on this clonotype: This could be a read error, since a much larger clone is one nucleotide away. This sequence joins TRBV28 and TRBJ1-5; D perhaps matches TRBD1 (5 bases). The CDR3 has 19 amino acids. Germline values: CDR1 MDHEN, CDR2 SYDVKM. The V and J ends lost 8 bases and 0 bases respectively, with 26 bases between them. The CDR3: CASGTILIDTTYSNQPQHF. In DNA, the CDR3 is TGTGCCAGCGGGACGATTCTAATAGACACAACTTATAGCAATCAGCCCCAGCATTTT.

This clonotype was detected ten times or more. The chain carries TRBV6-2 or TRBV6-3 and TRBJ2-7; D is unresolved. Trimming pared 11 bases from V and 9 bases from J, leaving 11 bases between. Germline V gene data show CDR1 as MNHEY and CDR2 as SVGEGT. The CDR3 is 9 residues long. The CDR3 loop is CAVGVVQYF. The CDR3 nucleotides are TGTGCCGTCGGAGTTGTGCAGTACTTC.

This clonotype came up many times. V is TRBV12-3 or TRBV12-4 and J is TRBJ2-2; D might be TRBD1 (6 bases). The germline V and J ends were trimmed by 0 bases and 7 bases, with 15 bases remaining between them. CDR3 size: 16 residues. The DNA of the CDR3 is TGTGCCAGCAGTTTAGCGTTACAGGGTCCTAACGGGGAGCTGTTTTTT. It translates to CASSLALQGPNGELFF.

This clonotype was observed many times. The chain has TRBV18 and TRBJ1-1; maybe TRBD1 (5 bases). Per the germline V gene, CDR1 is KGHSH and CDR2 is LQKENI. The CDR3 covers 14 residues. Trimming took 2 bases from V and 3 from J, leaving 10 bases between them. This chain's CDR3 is CASSPSRADTEAFF. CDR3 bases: TGTGCCAGCTCACCAAGCAGGGCGGACACTGAAGCTTTCTTT.

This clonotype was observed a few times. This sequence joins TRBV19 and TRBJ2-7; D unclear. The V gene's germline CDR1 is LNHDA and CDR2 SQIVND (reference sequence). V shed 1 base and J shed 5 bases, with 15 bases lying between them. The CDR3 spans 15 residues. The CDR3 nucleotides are TGTGCCAGTAGTATAGCTCGACGAGGTATCGACGAGCAGTACTTC. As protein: CASSIARRGIDEQYF.

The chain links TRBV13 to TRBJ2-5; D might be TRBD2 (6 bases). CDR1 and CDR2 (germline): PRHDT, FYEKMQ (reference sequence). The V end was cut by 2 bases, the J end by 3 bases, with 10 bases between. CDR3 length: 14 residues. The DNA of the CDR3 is TGTGCCAGCAGCTTAACAGGCGGGGAAGAGACCCAGTACTTC. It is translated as CASSLTGGEETQYF.

CDR3 sequence reads: CASSHTSTLAKNIQYF. The CDR3 bases are TGTGCCAGCAGTCATACTAGCACCCTAGCCAAAAACATTCAGTACTTC. The chain recombines TRBV2 with TRBJ2-4; a weak D match, TRBD2 (6 bases). The CDR3 has 16 residues. Germline V gene sequence: CDR1 SNHLY, CDR2 FYNNEI. The germline V and J ends were trimmed by 5 bases and 0 bases, with 14 bases remaining between them.

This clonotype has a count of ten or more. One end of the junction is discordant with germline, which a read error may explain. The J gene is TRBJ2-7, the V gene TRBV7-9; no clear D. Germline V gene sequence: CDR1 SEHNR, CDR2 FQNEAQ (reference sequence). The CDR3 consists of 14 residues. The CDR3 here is CASSSMDAPYEQYF. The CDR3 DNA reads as TGCGCCAGCAGCTCAATGGACGCTCCCTACGAGCAGTACTTC.

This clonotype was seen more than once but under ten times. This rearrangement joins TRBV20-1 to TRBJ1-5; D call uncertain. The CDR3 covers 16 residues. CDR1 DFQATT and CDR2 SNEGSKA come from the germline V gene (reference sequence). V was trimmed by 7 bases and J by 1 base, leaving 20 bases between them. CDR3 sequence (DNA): TGCAGTGTTTGGACGGAGGATATTGGGAGCAATCAGCCCCAGCATTTT. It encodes CSVWTEDIGSNQPQHF.

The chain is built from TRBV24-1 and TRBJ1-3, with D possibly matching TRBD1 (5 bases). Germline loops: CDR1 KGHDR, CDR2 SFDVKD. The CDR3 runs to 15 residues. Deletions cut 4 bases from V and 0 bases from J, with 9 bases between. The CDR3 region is CATSDPGTSGNTIYF. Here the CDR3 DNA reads TGTGCCACCAGTGACCCCGGGACCTCTGGAAACACCATATATTTT.

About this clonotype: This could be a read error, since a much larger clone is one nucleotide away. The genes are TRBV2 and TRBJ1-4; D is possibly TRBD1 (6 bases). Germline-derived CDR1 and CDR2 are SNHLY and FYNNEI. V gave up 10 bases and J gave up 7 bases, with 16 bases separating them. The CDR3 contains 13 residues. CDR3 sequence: CAIQGIDGEKLFF. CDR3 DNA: TGTGCCATACAGGGCATTGATGGTGAAAAACTGTTTTTT.

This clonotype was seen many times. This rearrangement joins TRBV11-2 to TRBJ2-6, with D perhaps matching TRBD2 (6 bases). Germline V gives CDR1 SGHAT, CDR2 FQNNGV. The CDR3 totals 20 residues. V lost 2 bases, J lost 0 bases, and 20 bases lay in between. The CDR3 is CASSLMGPGLRNSGANVLTF. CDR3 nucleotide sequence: TGTGCCAGCAGCTTAATGGGGCCGGGACTCCGAAACTCTGGGGCCAACGTCCTGACTTTC.

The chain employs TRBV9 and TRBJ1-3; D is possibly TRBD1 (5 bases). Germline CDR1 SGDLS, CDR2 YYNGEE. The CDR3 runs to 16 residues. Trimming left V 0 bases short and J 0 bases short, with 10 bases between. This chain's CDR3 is CASSVASTASGNTIYF. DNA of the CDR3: TGTGCCAGCAGCGTAGCTTCGACAGCCTCTGGAAACACCATATATTTT.

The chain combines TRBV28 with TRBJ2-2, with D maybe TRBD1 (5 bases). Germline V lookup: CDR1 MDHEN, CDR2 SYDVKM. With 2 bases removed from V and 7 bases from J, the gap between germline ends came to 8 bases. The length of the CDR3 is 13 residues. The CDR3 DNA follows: TGTGCCAGCAGTTTAACAGGAAGCGGGGAGCTGTTTTTT. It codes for CASSLTGSGELFF.

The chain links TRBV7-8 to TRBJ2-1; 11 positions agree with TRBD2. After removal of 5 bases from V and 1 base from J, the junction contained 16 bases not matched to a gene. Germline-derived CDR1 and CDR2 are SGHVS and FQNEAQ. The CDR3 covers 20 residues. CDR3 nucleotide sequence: TGTGCCAGCAGCCATCACCGGTTAGCGGGAGGGCCAGGGTCCTACAATGAGCAGTTCTTC. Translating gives CASSHHRLAGGPGSYNEQFF. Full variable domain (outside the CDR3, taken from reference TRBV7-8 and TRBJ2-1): GAGVSQSPRYKVAKRGQDVALRCDPISGHVSLFWYQQALGQGPEFLTYFQNEAQLDKSGLPSDRFFAERPEGSVSTLKIQRTQQEDSAVYLCASSHHRLAGGPGSYNEQFFGPGTRLTVL.

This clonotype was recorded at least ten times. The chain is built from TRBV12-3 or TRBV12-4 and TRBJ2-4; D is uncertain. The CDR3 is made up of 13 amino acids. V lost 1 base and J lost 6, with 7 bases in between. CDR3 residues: CASSLDGRNIQYF. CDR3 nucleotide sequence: TGTGCCAGCAGTTTAGACGGCAGAAACATTCAGTACTTC.

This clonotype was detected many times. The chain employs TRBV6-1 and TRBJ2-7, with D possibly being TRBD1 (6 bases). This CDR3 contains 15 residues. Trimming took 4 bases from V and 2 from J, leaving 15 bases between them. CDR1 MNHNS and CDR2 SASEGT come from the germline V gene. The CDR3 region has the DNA TGTGCCAGCAGTGGGGGACACATGATTACCTACGAGCAGTACTTC. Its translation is CASSGGHMITYEQYF.

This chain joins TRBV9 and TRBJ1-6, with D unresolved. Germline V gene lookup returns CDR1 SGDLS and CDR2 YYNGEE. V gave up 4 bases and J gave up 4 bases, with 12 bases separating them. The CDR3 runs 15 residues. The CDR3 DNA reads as TGTGCCAGCAGCCCACGGGATGGATATAATTCACCCCTCCACTTT. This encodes CASSPRDGYNSPLHF.

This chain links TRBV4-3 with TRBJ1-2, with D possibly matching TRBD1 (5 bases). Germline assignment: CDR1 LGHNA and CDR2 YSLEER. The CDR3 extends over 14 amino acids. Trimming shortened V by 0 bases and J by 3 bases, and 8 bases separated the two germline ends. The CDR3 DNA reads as TGCGCCAGCAGCCAAGATCAGGGACACTATGGCTACACCTTC. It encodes CASSQDQGHYGYTF.

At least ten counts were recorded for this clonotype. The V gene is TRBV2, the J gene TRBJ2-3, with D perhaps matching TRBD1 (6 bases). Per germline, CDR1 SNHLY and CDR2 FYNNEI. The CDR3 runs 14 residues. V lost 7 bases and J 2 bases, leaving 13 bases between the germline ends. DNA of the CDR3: TGTGCCAGCACCCCGACAGGAGACACAGATACGCAGTATTTT. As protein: CASTPTGDTDTQYF.